The text below deals with one TCR beta chain. Antigen specificity is unknown. The sample originates from a study of OX40 agonist ivuxolimab in advanced cancers. Study-level results: Which antigen the expanded peripheral T cells recognized is unknown. With doses of 0.1 to 3.0 mg/kg, CD4+ and CD8+ blood T cells had undergone clonal expansion by week 6. Some nonresponders likewise displayed low normalized T-cell clonal expansion. Relative to CD4+ cells, CD8+ T cells on average had more expanded clones.

The protocol was immunoSEQ multiplex PCR, while the TCRdb copy is restricted to in-frame clones and leaves out a portion. The data show approximately 10,000 clones, with around nine tenths seen just once and roughly 12% held by the top ten. Germline-derived CDR1 and CDR2 are MNHEY and SVGAGI. This CDR3 is 15 amino acids long. The V and J ends lost 5 bases and 7 bases respectively, with 20 bases between them. This TCR was recovered from an adult with an advanced solid tumor such as melanoma, head and neck, liver or kidney cancer. The gene calls are TRBV6-5 and TRBJ1-2; D perhaps matches TRBD1 (6 bases). This sample comprised CD4+ or CD8+ T cells sorted from blood, obtained in a trial of the OX40 agonist ivuxolimab. The CDR3 loop is CASSKSSWGAGGYTF. CDR3 bases: TGTGCCAGCAGTAAATCTTCTTGGGGGGCGGGTGGCTACACCTTC.